The 30 T cell receptor beta chains reported below all come from one sample, sequenced in a study of cytomegalovirus exposure and HLA in healthy donors. Assay: immunoSEQ multiplex PCR; the TCRdb copy retains only in-frame clones and omits some. The repertoire holds more than 300,000 clones, with more than 80% as singletons. Sequenced sample: PBMCs. The source of these receptors is a woman younger than 30 in good health and CMV-seronegative.

The V gene is TRBV27, the J gene TRBJ2-1; D is unresolved. The V gene's germline CDR1 is MNHEY and CDR2 SMNVEV (reference sequence). The V gene lost 2 bases and the J gene lost 9 bases, with 14 bases spanning the gap. The CDR3 is 14 residues long. The CDR3: CASSLGPGLGEQFF. DNA for the CDR3: TGTGCCAGCAGTTTAGGGCCTGGTCTGGGTGAGCAGTTCTTC.

This clone was counted between two and nine times. The chain has TRBV2 and TRBJ2-2; 7 bases line up with TRBD2. The CDR3 runs to 14 residues. V shed 11 bases and J 4 bases; nucleotides not matched to a gene: 10. The germline V gene has CDR1 SNHLY and CDR2 FYNNEI. The CDR3 nucleotides are TGTGCCGGACGTGGGCGGGAGTCCACCGGGGAGCTGTTTTTT. Protein: CAGRGRESTGELFF.

The genes are TRBV29-1 and TRBJ2-3, with 10 bases fitting TRBD1. This CDR3 contains 13 residues. The junction had 1 base not matched to a gene; V was cut back by 4 bases and J by 3 bases. Looked up from germline, CDR1 is SQVTM and CDR2 is ANQGSEA. CDR3 sequence: CSVVGQGTDTQYF. DNA for the CDR3: TGCAGCGTTGTGGGACAGGGGACAGATACGCAGTATTTT.

This chain connects TRBV6-1 to TRBJ2-7; 9 nucleotides align to TRBD1. CDR3 length equals 14 residues. The germline V gene encodes CDR1 MNHNS and CDR2 SASEGT. V shed 10 bases and J 1 base; nucleotides not matched to a gene: 8. The CDR3 loop reads CATVRDRASYEQYF. DNA for the CDR3: TGTGCCACCGTCAGGGACAGGGCGTCCTACGAGCAGTACTTC.

The V gene is TRBV28, the J gene TRBJ1-2, with D possibly matching TRBD1 (6 bases). The CDR3 totals 13 residues. Trimming stripped 6 bases from V and 1 base from J, with 9 bases between. Germline CDR1 reads MDHEN; CDR2 reads SYDVKM. The CDR3 region is CASRGQHNYGYTF. The CDR3 DNA is TGTGCCAGCAGGGGACAACATAACTATGGCTACACCTTC.

The V gene is TRBV7-2, the J gene TRBJ2-5, with 7 bases identical to TRBD1. Germline trimming cut 1 base from V and 5 bases from J; bases unmatched to any gene: 4. CDR1 and CDR2 (germline): SGHTA, FQGNSA. This CDR3 contains 14 residues. The DNA of the CDR3 is TGTGCCAGCAGCTTAGACAGGGGCCGGGAGACCCAGTACTTC. Amino acid sequence: CASSLDRGRETQYF.

The chain joins TRBV4-3 to TRBJ2-7; 8 bases align to TRBD1. The germline gives CDR1 LGHNA, CDR2 YSLEER. The CDR3 sequence is 19 residues long. J lost 3 bases, V lost 1 base, and 17 bases had no gene match. The CDR3 bases are TGCGCCAGCAGCCAAGTGGGACAGGCAACTAGGTCATTAAACTACGAGCAGTACTTC. This sequence encodes CASSQVGQATRSLNYEQYF.

The CDR3 DNA sequence: TGCGCCAGCAGGGACAGGGGCGGTATTTGGAGCTACGGTGAGCAGTTCTTC. This encodes CASRDRGGIWSYGEQFF. This chain joins TRBV5-1 and TRBJ2-1; TRBD1 aligns across 9 bases. CDR1 is SGHRS and CDR2 is YFSETQ in the germline V gene. The CDR3 contains 17 residues. Trimming took 5 bases from V and 9 from J; bases not matched to a gene: 18.

The V call is TRBV28, the J call TRBJ2-3; D possibly corresponds to TRBD1 (6 bases). Trimming removed 2 bases at V and 0 bases at J, with 9 bases between. The CDR3 consists of 15 residues. The germline V gene encodes CDR1 MDHEN and CDR2 SYDVKM. The CDR3 loop is CASSLKQGSTDTQYF. CDR3 nucleotide sequence: TGTGCCAGCAGTTTAAAACAGGGCAGCACAGATACGCAGTATTTT.

The rearrangement joins TRBV2 to TRBJ1-1; TRBD1 matches 9 bases. The CDR3 has 13 amino acids. The V segment lost 6 bases and the J segment 7 bases; nucleotides outside the gene matches: 6. In germline, CDR1 is SNHLY, CDR2 FYNNEI. In DNA form, the CDR3 reads TGTGCCAGCAGGAGGACAGGGGATGGTGAAGCTTTCTTT. It encodes CASRRTGDGEAFF.

The V gene is TRBV6-5, the J gene TRBJ2-5; the D gene is possibly TRBD2 (5 bases). The length of the CDR3 is 14 residues. The ends were cut back, 3 bases at V and 3 bases at J, with 11 bases in the middle. From germline, CDR1 is MNHEY and CDR2 SVGAGI. CDR3 DNA sequence: TGTGCCAGCAGTTATATATCCGGGAAAGAGACCCAGTACTTC. Translation: CASSYISGKETQYF.

The chain recombines TRBV9 with TRBJ2-2; 12 bases are shared with TRBD2. CDR3 length: 20 residues. The germline V gene has CDR1 SGDLS and CDR2 YYNGEE. V lost 0 bases, J lost 4 bases, and 13 bases stayed unmatched. DNA of the CDR3: TGTGCCAGCAGCGTAGATCGGGCTAGCGGGAGGGCTACCGGCACCGGGGAGCTGTTTTTT. Translation: CASSVDRASGRATGTGELFF.

The V gene is TRBV28, the J gene TRBJ2-5; D might be TRBD1 (6 bases). This CDR3 comprises 11 residues. Trimming removed 7 bases at V and 4 bases at J, with 7 bases between. CDR1 and CDR2 from the germline V gene are MDHEN and SYDVKM. CDR3 sequence reads: CASIGGETQYF. The CDR3 coding sequence is TGTGCCAGCATAGGGGGAGAGACCCAGTACTTC.

The chain employs TRBV7-8 and TRBJ1-2; no clear D. The germline CDR1 and CDR2 sequences are SGHVS and FQNEAQ. V lost 0 bases to trimming and J lost 2 bases, with 4 bases between them. The CDR3 is made up of 13 amino acids. CDR3 coding DNA: TGTGCCAGCAGCTTAGCGGCAAACTATGGCTACACCTTC. Protein product: CASSLAANYGYTF.

The chain employs TRBV27 and TRBJ2-3; 7 positions agree with TRBD2. V trimming: 4 bases; J trimming: 2 bases; junction bases outside the gene matches: 3. The V gene's germline CDR1 is MNHEY and CDR2 SMNVEV (reference sequence). The CDR3 contains 14 residues. CDR3 sequence reads: CASSWREFTDTQYF. CDR3 sequence (DNA): TGTGCCAGCAGTTGGCGGGAGTTCACAGATACGCAGTATTTT.

The chain couples TRBV19 to TRBJ2-5; TRBD2 aligns across 12 bases. The V gene's germline CDR1 is LNHDA and CDR2 SQIVND (reference sequence). The V and J ends lost 4 bases and 1 base, in that order; junction bases with no gene match: 4. The length of the CDR3 is 16 residues. CDR3 nucleotides: TGTGCCAGTAGTAGGACTAGCGGGGTTAGCCAAGAGACCCAGTACTTC. Translating it yields CASSRTSGVSQETQYF. The full variable domain, rest sourced from reference TRBV19 and TRBJ2-5, is DGGITQSPKYLFRKEGQNVTLSCEQNLNHDAMYWYRQDPGQGLRLIYYSQIVNDFQKGDIAEGYSVSREKKESFPLTVTSAQKNPTAFYLCASSRTSGVSQETQYFGPGTRLLVL.

The J gene is TRBJ2-7, the V gene TRBV10-3, with D possibly being TRBD1 (5 bases). Germline V CDR1 and CDR2: ENHRY, SYGVKD. The ends were cut back, 2 bases at V and 2 bases at J, with 10 bases in the middle. The CDR3 runs to 14 residues. CDR3 sequence (DNA): TGTGCCATCAGTGAGGGTAGGGGCACCTACGAGCAGTACTTC. This sequence encodes CAISEGRGTYEQYF.

This chain uses TRBV7-2 with TRBJ2-3, with 7 bases that match TRBD2. The length of the CDR3 is 16 residues. The V segment lost 4 bases and the J segment 5 bases; nucleotides outside the gene matches: 12. CDR1 and CDR2 (germline): SGHTA, FQGNSA. The CDR3 DNA is TGTGCCAGCAGCTCCCCCTTCGGGAGGCGGGAAGATACGCAGTATTTT. Translation: CASSSPFGRREDTQYF.

This chain uses TRBV6-5 with TRBJ1-1, with a weak D call TRBD1 (6 bases). Germline V gene sequence: CDR1 MNHEY, CDR2 SVGAGI. Trimming took off 10 bases at V and 5 bases at J, with 17 bases between the two ends. CDR3 size: 13 residues. The CDR3 here is CATKNRVKTEAFF. For the CDR3, the DNA is TGTGCCACCAAGAACAGGGTAAAGACTGAAGCTTTCTTT.

In nucleotides, the CDR3 is TGTGCCTGCAATACCCAGGGGGCCGGTGAAAAACTGTTTTTT. Encoded protein: CACNTQGAGEKLFF. The gene calls are TRBV30 and TRBJ1-4, with TRBD1 matching 8 bases. Trimming cost V 6 bases and J 7 bases; bases outside gene matches: 10. The CDR3 spans 14 residues. Germline V gene sequence: CDR1 GTSNPN, CDR2 SVGIG (reference sequence).

The chain combines TRBV4-3 with TRBJ2-5, with 11 nucleotides matching TRBD2. J gave up 7 bases and V 4 bases, and 5 bases lay outside the gene matches. CDR3 size: 14 residues. CDR1 and CDR2 from the germline V gene are LGHNA and YSLEER. CDR3 bases: TGCGCCAGCAGCCTAACTAGCGGGAGCTTGACCCAGTACTTC. It is translated as CASSLTSGSLTQYF.

The gene calls are TRBV4-1 and TRBJ1-2, with D possibly being TRBD1 (5 bases). The CDR3 runs 15 residues. The V end was cut by 1 base, the J end by 6 bases, with 15 bases between. The germline CDR1 and CDR2 sequences are MGHRA and YSYEKL. The CDR3 region has the DNA TGCGCCAGCAGCCAAGGGTCTGGAGGGGTCGATGGCTACACCTTC. It codes for CASSQGSGGVDGYTF.

This rearrangement joins TRBV19 to TRBJ1-2, with D tentatively TRBD1 (6 bases). The V gene's germline CDR1 is LNHDA and CDR2 SQIVND (reference sequence). CDR3 length: 15 amino acids. V dropped 6 bases and J dropped 1 base, with 15 bases sitting between them. The CDR3 loop is CASSGGAAFNYGYTF. CDR3 DNA sequence: TGTGCCAGTAGCGGGGGGGCCGCCTTTAACTATGGCTACACCTTC.

The chain joins TRBV30 to TRBJ2-3; the match to TRBD2 covers 9 bases. With 0 bases clipped from V and 5 bases from J, the junction kept 6 bases outside the gene matches. Germline CDR1 and CDR2: GTSNPN and SVGIG (reference sequence). CDR3 length: 15 residues. CDR3 DNA sequence: TGTGCCTGGAGTGTACAAGCGGGAGGAGTAGATACGCAGTATTTT. Translation: CAWSVQAGGVDTQYF. The full variable domain, with the rest looked up from reference TRBV30 and TRBJ2-3, is SQTIHQWPATLVQPVGSPLSLECTVEGTSNPNLYWYRQAAGRGLQLLFYSVGIGQISSEVPQNLSASRPQDRQFILSSKKLLLSDSGFYLCAWSVQAGGVDTQYFGPGTRLTVL.

The V and J genes are TRBV5-6 and TRBJ2-7, with D perhaps matching TRBD2 (6 bases). Deletions cut 1 base from V and 3 bases from J, with 11 bases between. The CDR3 is made up of 14 amino acids. Germline lookup yields CDR1 SGHDT and CDR2 YYEEEE. The CDR3: CASSLSGVSYEQYF. DNA of the CDR3: TGTGCCAGCAGCTTGTCGGGAGTTAGCTACGAGCAGTACTTC.

The genes are TRBV9 and TRBJ2-5; D not certain. The CDR3 runs 14 residues. Germline CDR1 SGDLS, CDR2 YYNGEE. Deletions cut 3 bases from V and 1 base from J, with 10 bases between. The CDR3 DNA follows: TGTGCCAGCAGCGCCTCCAGGTTCCAAGAGACCCAGTACTTC. As protein: CASSASRFQETQYF. Using reference TRBV9 and TRBJ2-5 for the parts outside the CDR3, the full variable domain is DSGVTQTPKHLITATGQRVTLRCSPRSGDLSVYWYQQSLDQGLQFLIQYYNGEERAKGNILERFSAQQFPDLHSELNLSSLELGDSALYFCASSASRFQETQYFGPGTRLLVL.

This chain connects TRBV19 to TRBJ1-1, with D perhaps matching TRBD1 (6 bases). V lost 9 bases and J lost 4, with 12 bases in between. This CDR3 is built from 12 residues. CDR1 and CDR2 (germline): LNHDA, SQIVND (reference sequence). CDR3 loop: CASRTGTTEAFF. DNA for the CDR3: TGTGCCAGCAGAACAGGGACCACTGAAGCTTTCTTT.

The V call is TRBV5-1, the J call TRBJ2-5; the match to TRBD2 covers 9 bases. Germline values: CDR1 SGHRS, CDR2 YFSETQ. V dropped 5 bases and J dropped 5; count of bases not matched to a gene: 16. This CDR3 has 17 amino acids. DNA of the CDR3: TGCGCCAGCAGTGGGGATAGCGGGAGCTCCTACGTGGAGACCCAGTACTTC. Encoded protein: CASSGDSGSSYVETQYF.

The chain has TRBV7-2 and TRBJ2-1; D is uncertain. CDR1 and CDR2 from the germline V gene are SGHTA and FQGNSA. V lost 5 bases and J lost 4, with 18 bases in between. The CDR3 totals 16 residues. The CDR3 spells CASSTYFTYLYNEQFF. As DNA, the CDR3 is TGTGCCAGCAGCACGTACTTCACCTATCTTTACAATGAGCAGTTCTTC.

This rearrangement joins TRBV7-3 to TRBJ2-1; 11 bases are shared with TRBD1. Germline assignment: CDR1 SGHTA and CDR2 FQGTGA. V was pared by 2 bases and J by 9 bases, with 3 bases of the junction left unmatched. The CDR3 runs 14 residues. DNA of the CDR3: TGTGCCAGCAGCTTAGGACAGGGGGCGACTGAGCAGTTCTTC. This sequence encodes CASSLGQGATEQFF. Filled out from reference TRBV7-3 and TRBJ2-1, the complete variable domain reads GAGVSQTPSNKVTEKGKYVELRCDPISGHTALYWYRQSLGQGPEFLIYFQGTGAADDSGLPNDRFFAVRPEGSVSTLKIQRTERGDSAVYLCASSLGQGATEQFFGPGTRLTVL.